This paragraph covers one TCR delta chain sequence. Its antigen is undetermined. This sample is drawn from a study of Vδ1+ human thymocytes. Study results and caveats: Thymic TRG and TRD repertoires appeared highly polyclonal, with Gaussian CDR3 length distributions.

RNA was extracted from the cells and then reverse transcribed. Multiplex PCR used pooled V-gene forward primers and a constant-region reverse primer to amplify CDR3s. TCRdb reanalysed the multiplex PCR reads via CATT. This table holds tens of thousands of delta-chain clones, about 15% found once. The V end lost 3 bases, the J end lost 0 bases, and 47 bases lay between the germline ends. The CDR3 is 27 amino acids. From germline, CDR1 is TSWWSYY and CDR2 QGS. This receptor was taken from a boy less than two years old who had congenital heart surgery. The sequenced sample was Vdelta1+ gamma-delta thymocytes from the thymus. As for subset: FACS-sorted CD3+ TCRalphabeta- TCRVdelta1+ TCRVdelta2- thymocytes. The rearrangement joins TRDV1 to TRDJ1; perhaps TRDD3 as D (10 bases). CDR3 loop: CALGDQAFLLYVQGDTRNLGYTDKLIF. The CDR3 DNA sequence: TGTGCTCTTGGGGATCAAGCCTTCCTACTTTATGTTCAGGGGGATACGCGTAACCTGGGGTACACCGATAAACTCATCTTT.